This T cell receptor beta chain was recorded in a study of control samples from healthy donors and cancer patients. The table came from immunoSEQ multiplex PCR; TCRdb's copy has only in-frame clones and leaves some out. Of about 50,000 clones listed, 90% to 95% are singletons. Germline lookup yields CDR1 SGHDT and CDR2 YYEEEE. V lost 2 bases to trimming and J lost 5 bases, with 10 bases between them. CDR3 length equals 13 residues. This clonotype was obtained from a man aged 30 to 39 in good health. Sequencing was carried out using blood. The chain employs TRBV5-6 and TRBJ1-1; D perhaps matches TRBD1 (6 bases). The DNA for the CDR3 is TGTGCCAGCAGCTTCGGGACACTAACTGAAGCTTTCTTT. This encodes CASSFGTLTEAFF.